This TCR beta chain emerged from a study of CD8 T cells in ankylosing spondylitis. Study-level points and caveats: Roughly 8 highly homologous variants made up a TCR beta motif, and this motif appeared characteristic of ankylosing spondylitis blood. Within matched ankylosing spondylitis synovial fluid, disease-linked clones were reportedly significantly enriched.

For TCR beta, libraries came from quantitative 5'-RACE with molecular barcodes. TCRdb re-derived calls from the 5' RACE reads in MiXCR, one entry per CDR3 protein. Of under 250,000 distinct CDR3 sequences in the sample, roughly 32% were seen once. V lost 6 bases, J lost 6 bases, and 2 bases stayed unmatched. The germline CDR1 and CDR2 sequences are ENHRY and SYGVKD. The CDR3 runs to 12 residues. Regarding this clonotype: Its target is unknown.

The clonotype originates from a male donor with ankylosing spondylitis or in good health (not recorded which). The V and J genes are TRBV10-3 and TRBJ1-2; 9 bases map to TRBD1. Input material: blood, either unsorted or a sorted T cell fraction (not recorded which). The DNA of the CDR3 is TGTGCCATCAGGGGGACAGGGAATGGCTACACCTTC. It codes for CAIRGTGNGYTF.